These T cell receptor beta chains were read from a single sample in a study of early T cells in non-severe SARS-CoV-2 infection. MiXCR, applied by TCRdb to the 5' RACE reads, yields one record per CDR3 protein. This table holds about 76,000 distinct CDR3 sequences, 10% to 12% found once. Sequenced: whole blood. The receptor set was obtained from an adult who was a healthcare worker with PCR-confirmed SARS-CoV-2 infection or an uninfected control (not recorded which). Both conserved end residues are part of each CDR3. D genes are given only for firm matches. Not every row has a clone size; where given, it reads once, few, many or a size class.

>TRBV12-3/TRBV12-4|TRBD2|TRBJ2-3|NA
TGTGCCAGCAGTTTACAAAGCGGGGGGGCTGGTGGAGATACGCAGTATTTT
CASSLQSGGAGGDTQYF
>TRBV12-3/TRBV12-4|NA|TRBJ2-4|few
TGTGCCAGCAGATGGGATGCCAAAAACATTCAGTACTTC
CASRWDAKNIQYF
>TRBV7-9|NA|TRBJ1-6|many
TGTGCCAGCAGCCCTGGTGGCAGCTCCTATAATTCACCCCTCCACTTT
CASSPGGSSYNSPLHF
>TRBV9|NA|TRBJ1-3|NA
TGTGCCAGCAGCCCCCGGACAGCCCACTCTGGAAACACCATATATTTT
CASSPRTAHSGNTIYF
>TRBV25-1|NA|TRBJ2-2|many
TGTGCCAGCAGTGAGCAGGGGGGCACCGGGGAGCTGTTTTTT
CASSEQGGTGELFF
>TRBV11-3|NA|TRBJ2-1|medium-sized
TGTGCCAGCAGCTTAGATGACAGACCATACAATGAGCAGTTCTTC
CASSLDDRPYNEQFF
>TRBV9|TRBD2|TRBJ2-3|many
TGTGCCAGCAGCACCCAGACTAGCGGGGTAACAGATACGCAGTATTTT
CASSTQTSGVTDTQYF
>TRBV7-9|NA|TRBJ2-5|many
TGTGCCAGCAGTAGTCTAGTGACCCACCCCCAAGAGACCCAGTACTTC
CASSSLVTHPQETQYF
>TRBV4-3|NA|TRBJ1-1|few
TGCGCCAGCAGCCAAGATTCGGGGGTGTCGGAAGCTTTCTTT
CASSQDSGVSEAFF
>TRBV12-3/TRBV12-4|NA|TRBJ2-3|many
TGTGCCAGCAGTTACCCCTCCCCGCGGGGCACAGATACGCAGTATTTT
CASSYPSPRGTDTQYF
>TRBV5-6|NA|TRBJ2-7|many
TGTGCCAGCAGCTTTGAACAGCCCTACGAGCAGTACTTC
CASSFEQPYEQYF
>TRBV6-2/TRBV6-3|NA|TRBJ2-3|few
TGTGCCAGCAGTTACTCAGAGTACCTTGGGGTAGGAGATACGCAGTATTTT
CASSYSEYLGVGDTQYF
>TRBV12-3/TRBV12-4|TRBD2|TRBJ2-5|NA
TGTGCCAGCAGTTTCAGTCTAGCGGGGGAGCAAGAGACCCAGTACTTC
CASSFSLAGEQETQYF
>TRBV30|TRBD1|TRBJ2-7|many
TGTGCCTGGAGATTACAGGGGGCGAGGTACGAGCAGTACTTC
CAWRLQGARYEQYF
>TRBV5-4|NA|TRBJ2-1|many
TGTGCCAGCAGCTTGGGACCCGCCGCTCGCAATGAGCAGTTCTTC
CASSLGPAARNEQFF
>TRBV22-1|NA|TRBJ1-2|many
TGTCCTGGGACCGACGGAGTAAGGACTGAGCGTTTGATCGATGGCTACACCTTC
CPGTDGVRTERLIDGYTF
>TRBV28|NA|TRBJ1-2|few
TGTGCCAGCAGTCAACCTTATAGGGGAAACTATGGCTACACCTTC
CASSQPYRGNYGYTF